One TCR beta chain is described in this entry. Its antigen is currently unknown. The CDR3 totals 16 residues. J lost 4 bases, V lost 5 bases, and 7 bases had no gene match. CDR1 is SGHTA, CDR2 FQGTGA, per germline. TCR beta VDJ and CDR3 profiling used genomic DNA as template. TCRdb reprocessed the reads with MiXCR, giving one entry per CDR3 protein. The sample lists hundreds of thousands of distinct CDR3 sequences, 65% to 80% occurring once. The data were taken from a study of CD8+CD57+ T cells in acquired aplastic anemia. Study as a whole: The DNA of sorted CD4+ and CD8+ cells averaged roughly 3.2 ug. Study-level points and caveats: Common to patients and controls were 25 to 30 CD8+ CDR3 sequences.

This TCR came from a human donor in good health, serving as a control. The chain uses TRBV7-3 and TRBJ2-3, with 12 bases identical to TRBD1. Sequencing used sorted CD4+, CD8+, or CD8+CD57+ T cells (not recorded which) from PBMCs. CDR3 region: CASSRGQGAFPDTQYF. Written as DNA, the CDR3 is TGTGCCAGCAGCCGGGGACAGGGGGCGTTCCCAGATACGCAGTATTTT.